The 32 T cell receptor beta chains listed next were all sequenced from one sample in a study of cytotoxic CD8 clonotypes in ibrutinib-treated CLL. Clones were sequenced by immunoSEQ multiplex PCR, and TCRdb holds only the in-frame ones, with some missing. The table includes over 45,000 clones, 55% to 65% detected once. Sequencing used PBMCs, obtained after 24 months of ibrutinib treatment. These receptor sequences come from a human donor with chronic lymphocytic leukemia.

The chain recombines TRBV10-2 with TRBJ2-3; 7 nucleotides match TRBD1. This CDR3 region has 15 residues. CDR1 and CDR2 (germline): WSHSY, SAAADI. Unmatched junction bases numbered 7, after V lost 3 bases and J lost 4 bases. CDR3 bases: TGCGCCAGCAGTGATGGCAGGGGGTCAGCAGATACGCAGTATTTT. Amino acids: CASSDGRGSADTQYF.

The chain links TRBV18 to TRBJ2-1, with a possible D match to TRBD1 (5 bases). There are 13 residues in the CDR3. Germline-derived CDR1 and CDR2 are KGHSH and LQKENI. Trimming pared 0 bases from V and 12 bases from J, leaving 12 bases between. The CDR3 DNA is TGTGCCAGCTCACCACCGACCAGGGAAAGGCAGTTCTTC. It codes for CASSPPTRERQFF.

The chain links TRBV5-6 to TRBJ1-5; D is possibly TRBD1 (5 bases). With 4 bases removed from V and 6 bases from J, the gap between germline ends came to 14 bases. CDR1 is SGHDT and CDR2 is YYEEEE in the germline V gene. The CDR3 runs to 14 residues. DNA of the CDR3: TGTGCCAGCAGCCCCGGGGCCCAAAGTCAGCCCCAGCATTTT. This sequence encodes CASSPGAQSQPQHF. Complete variable domain (other parts from reference TRBV5-6 and TRBJ1-5): DAGVTQSPTHLIKTRGQQVTLRCSPKSGHDTVSWYQQALGQGPQFIFQYYEEEERQRGNFPDRFSGHQFPNYSSELNVNALLLGDSALYLCASSPGAQSQPQHFGDGTRLSIL.

This clone appeared a few times. The chain combines TRBV28 with TRBJ2-3, with TRBD2 matching 7 bases. CDR1 is MDHEN and CDR2 is SYDVKM in the germline V gene. The CDR3 consists of 15 residues. J gave up 0 bases and V 5 bases, and 5 bases lay outside the gene matches. The CDR3 loop reads CASSGSGASTDTQYF. The CDR3 nucleotides are TGTGCCAGCAGTGGGAGCGGGGCAAGCACAGATACGCAGTATTTT.

The V call is TRBV5-6, the J call TRBJ2-4; TRBD2 matches at 13 bases. Germline V gene sequence: CDR1 SGHDT, CDR2 YYEEEE. The CDR3 is made up of 19 amino acids. V shed 5 bases, J shed 7 bases, and the junction held 18 bases outside the gene matches. CDR3 bases: TGTGCCAGCAGTTCACCGGGACTAGCGGGAAGAGGGGGAGGGAACATTCAGTACTTC. Translated: CASSSPGLAGRGGGNIQYF.

The chain couples TRBV19 to TRBJ1-3, with D possibly matching TRBD1 (5 bases). CDR1 is LNHDA, CDR2 SQIVND, per germline (reference sequence). The V end was cut by 5 bases, the J end by 0 bases, with 14 bases between. This CDR3 contains 16 residues. For the CDR3, the DNA is TGTGCCAGTAGTCCACAGACAGCACTCTCTGGAAACACCATATATTTT. Protein product: CASSPQTALSGNTIYF.

This clone was found once. This sequence joins TRBV15 and TRBJ2-7; 7 bases align to TRBD2. This CDR3 is 16 amino acids long. V was clipped by 1 base and J by 3 bases; unmatched bases: 9. Germline V CDR1 and CDR2: LNHNV, YYDKDF (reference sequence). The DNA for the CDR3 is TGTGCCACCAGCAGAGTGGAGGGAGGGAGAAACTACGAGCAGTACTTC. Amino acid sequence: CATSRVEGGRNYEQYF.

A remark on this clone: At one end, the junction sequence differs from germline, possibly due to a read error. V is TRBV9 and J is TRBJ1-4; D not resolved. Per germline, CDR1 SGDLS and CDR2 YYNGEE. The CDR3 extends over 14 amino acids. The CDR3 spells CASSTTTENDKLFF. CDR3 bases: TGTGCCAGCAGCACAACCACGGAGAATGACAAACTGTTTTTT.

The CDR3, as DNA: TGTGCCAGTAGGGGGACTAAATACAATGAGCAGTTCTTC. Its translation: CASRGTKYNEQFF. This chain joins TRBV19 and TRBJ2-1, with 7 bases identical to TRBD2. Looked up from germline, CDR1 is LNHDA and CDR2 is SQIVND (reference sequence). CDR3 size: 13 residues. The junction had 3 bases not matched to a gene; V was cut back by 6 bases and J by 4 bases.

The CDR3 DNA reads as TGTGCCAGCAGTGACCCTTATCAGGGTATTCAGACCCAGTACTTC. Translation gives CASSDPYQGIQTQYF. The V gene is TRBV6-1, the J gene TRBJ2-5, with D possibly matching TRBD1 (5 bases). Germline V CDR1 and CDR2: MNHNS, SASEGT. This CDR3 contains 15 residues. V lost 3 bases to trimming and J lost 6 bases, with 17 bases between them.

The rearrangement joins TRBV7-8 to TRBJ2-7; D is perhaps TRBD1 or TRBD2 (5 bases each). From germline, CDR1 is SGHVS and CDR2 FQNEAQ. This CDR3 is built from 13 residues. Between the trimmed V and J ends, which lost 5 bases and 10 bases, there was a span of 18 bases. CDR3 nucleotides: TGTGCCAGCAGCCCGAACAGGACTGAGAGCCAGTACTTC. Residues: CASSPNRTESQYF. The whole variable domain, remainder taken from reference TRBV7-8 and TRBJ2-7, is GAGVSQSPRYKVAKRGQDVALRCDPISGHVSLFWYQQALGQGPEFLTYFQNEAQLDKSGLPSDRFFAERPEGSVSTLKIQRTQQEDSAVYLCASSPNRTESQYFGPGTRLTVT.

This clone was observed a few times. This rearrangement joins TRBV5-5 to TRBJ1-2, with D hard to call. Germline values: CDR1 SGHKS, CDR2 YYEKEE (reference sequence). The V and J ends lost 4 bases and 7 bases respectively, with 11 bases between them. The CDR3 is 12 amino acids. CDR3 residues: CASSQRGSGYTF. CDR3 DNA sequence: TGTGCCAGCAGCCAGCGGGGAAGTGGCTACACCTTC.

The chain carries TRBV5-1 and TRBJ2-1, with no clear D. V was cut by 3 bases and J by 6 bases, with 10 bases left in between. The germline CDR1 and CDR2 sequences are SGHRS and YFSETQ. This CDR3 has 13 amino acids. CDR3 sequence (DNA): TGCGCCAGCAGCTCTCCGGGCCTCAATGAGCAGTTCTTC. Amino acid sequence: CASSSPGLNEQFF.

The V and J genes are TRBV27 and TRBJ2-3; D remains ambiguous. Germline-derived CDR1 and CDR2 are MNHEY and SMNVEV (reference sequence). V was shortened by 1 base and J by 3 bases, with 14 bases between the two germline ends. The CDR3 spans 16 residues. The CDR3 protein is CASSLFSSTRTDTQYF. CDR3 DNA: TGTGCCAGCAGTTTATTCTCTAGTACAAGGACAGATACGCAGTATTTT.

This clone occurred many times. The gene calls are TRBV7-9 and TRBJ2-1; no clear D. Germline V gene data show CDR1 as SEHNR and CDR2 as FQNEAQ (reference sequence). V was pared by 10 bases and J by 14 bases, with 9 bases between. The length of the CDR3 is 8 residues. The CDR3 DNA reads TGTGCCACGGACGTGGAGTTCTTC. Translating it yields CATDVEFF. The full variable domain, rest sourced from reference TRBV7-9 and TRBJ2-1, is DTGVSQNPRHKITKRGQNVTFRCDPISEHNRLYWYRQTLGQGPEFLTYFQNEAQLEKSRLLSDRFSAERPKGSFSTLEIQRTEQGDSAMYLCATDVEFFGPGTRLTVL.

J is TRBJ1-2 and V is TRBV13; D call uncertain. CDR1 PRHDT and CDR2 FYEKMQ come from the germline V gene (reference sequence). The CDR3 contains 13 residues. Trimming pared 6 bases from V and 3 bases from J, leaving 11 bases between. The CDR3 loop is CASRLAEDYGYTF. The CDR3 DNA follows: TGTGCCAGCAGGTTGGCGGAGGACTATGGCTACACCTTC. Together with reference TRBV13 and TRBJ1-2, the CDR3 gives the full variable domain: AAGVIQSPRHLIKEKRETATLKCYPIPRHDTVYWYQQGPGQDPQFLISFYEKMQSDKGSIPDRFSAQQFSDYHSELNMSSLELGDSALYFCASRLAEDYGYTFGSGTRLTVV.

The chain couples TRBV27 to TRBJ2-3, with D possibly matching TRBD2 (6 bases). The V end lost 6 bases, the J end lost 6 bases, and 19 bases lay between the germline ends. The V gene's germline CDR1 is MNHEY and CDR2 SMNVEV (reference sequence). This CDR3 is built from 15 residues. In nucleotides, the CDR3 is TGTGCCAGCAGGGGACCGGGTAGGGCGGGGGATACGCAGTATTTT. This translates into CASRGPGRAGDTQYF.

The chain recombines TRBV5-4 with TRBJ1-3, with D hard to call. Trimming stripped 4 bases from V and 4 bases from J, with 15 bases between. CDR3 size: 15 residues. Germline assignment: CDR1 SGHNT and CDR2 YYREEE (reference sequence). The CDR3 sequence is CASSPGVSVGNTIYF. The CDR3 nucleotides read TGTGCCAGCAGCCCCGGAGTATCCGTCGGAAACACCATATATTTT.

The chain couples TRBV6-5 to TRBJ2-2; TRBD2 aligns across 7 bases. Germline lookup yields CDR1 MNHEY and CDR2 SVGAGI. This CDR3 is built from 15 residues. V was pared by 6 bases and J by 1 base, with 5 bases of the junction left unmatched. The CDR3 region is CASSRSGENTGELFF. As DNA, the CDR3 is TGTGCCAGCAGCCGCAGCGGGGAGAACACCGGGGAGCTGTTTTTT.

The CDR3 reads CASTRQPDIQYF. CDR3 DNA: TGTGCCAGCACCCGGCAGCCCGACATTCAGTACTTC. The rearrangement uses TRBV28 and TRBJ2-4; unclear D gene. The CDR3 loop spans 12 amino acids. Germline V lookup: CDR1 MDHEN, CDR2 SYDVKM. V was cut by 7 bases and J by 8 bases, with 12 bases left in between.

This rearrangement joins TRBV4-1 to TRBJ2-3; 7 positions match TRBD1. The germline gives CDR1 MGHRA, CDR2 YSYEKL. This CDR3 comprises 18 residues. Trimming took 2 bases from V and 0 from J; bases not matched to a gene: 11. The CDR3 loop is CASSQTSQGEFSTDTQYF. The CDR3 bases are TGCGCCAGCAGCCAAACCTCCCAGGGGGAGTTTAGCACAGATACGCAGTATTTT.

V gene TRBV5-1 combines with J gene TRBJ2-5; 7 positions match TRBD2. CDR3 size: 16 residues. The germline V gene has CDR1 SGHRS and CDR2 YFSETQ. V dropped 0 bases and J dropped 5; count of bases not matched to a gene: 10. Here the CDR3 reads CASSLAHGGRTETQYF. CDR3 DNA sequence: TGCGCCAGCAGCTTGGCCCACGGGGGGAGGACGGAGACCCAGTACTTC.

Concerning this clone itself: Other DNA variants within this sample encode the same CDR3. This chain links TRBV7-6 with TRBJ2-7; weak D call: TRBD1 (5 bases). Germline V lookup: CDR1 SGHVS, CDR2 FNYEAQ. Trimming cost V 5 bases and J 2 bases, with 10 bases left between them. The CDR3 has 13 residues. The CDR3 here is CASSLGEPYEQYV. CDR3 bases: TGTGCCAGCAGCCTAGGGGAACCCTACGAGCAGTACGTC.

The rearrangement links TRBV19 to TRBJ1-2; TRBD1 aligns across 12 bases. The CDR3 contains 17 residues. Germline V gives CDR1 LNHDA, CDR2 SQIVND (reference sequence). CDR3 nucleotides: TGTGCTCCACGGCGGATGGGGACAGGGGGCTCTAACTATGGCTACACCTTC. It specifies CAPRRMGTGGSNYGYTF.

The CDR3 region has the DNA TGCGCCAGCAGAATGGGAGCTGCCGGGGAGCTGTTTTTT. It is translated as CASRMGAAGELFF. V usage is TRBV10-2 and J usage is TRBJ2-2; a weak D match, TRBD2 (5 bases). The CDR3 has 13 amino acids. The germline V and J ends were trimmed by 6 bases and 6 bases, with 11 bases remaining between them. CDR1 WSHSY and CDR2 SAAADI come from the germline V gene.

This clone was seen ten or more times. The sample contains more than one DNA sequence encoding this CDR3. The J gene is TRBJ2-5, the V gene TRBV20-1, with D unclear. The V gene's germline CDR1 is DFQATT and CDR2 SNEGSKA (reference sequence). V lost 1 base and J 4 bases, leaving 4 bases between the germline ends. The CDR3 loop spans 11 amino acids. CDR3 amino acids: CSARVLETQYF. The CDR3 nucleotides read TGCAGTGCTAGAGTTCTAGAGACCCAGTACTTC.

This clone was found many times. This chain uses TRBV6-5 with TRBJ2-5; D uncertain. Germline V gene lookup returns CDR1 MNHEY and CDR2 SVGAGI. The CDR3 is 13 residues long. The V end lost 8 bases, the J end lost 1 base, and 11 bases lay between the germline ends. CDR3 in amino acids: CASGSSFQETQYF. CDR3 DNA: TGTGCCAGCGGGTCGTCGTTCCAAGAGACCCAGTACTTC.

Within the sample, this clone is medium-sized. V gene TRBV9 combines with J gene TRBJ2-2; no definite D call. Trimming removed 3 bases from V and 1 base from J, with 10 bases in between. This CDR3 comprises 15 residues. From germline, CDR1 is SGDLS and CDR2 YYNGEE. The CDR3 reads CASSDTPMNTGELFF. The CDR3 coding sequence is TGTGCCAGCAGCGACACGCCAATGAACACCGGGGAGCTGTTTTTT.

The chain uses TRBV21-1 and TRBJ1-1. TRBV21-1 is designated a pseudogene. There are 17 residues in the CDR3. The DNA of the CDR3 is TGTGCCAGCAGCGGGCCCAGTGGGAGTTTCTCCCACACTGAAGCTTTCTTT. Protein product: CASSGPSGSFSHTEAFF.

This rearrangement joins TRBV18 to TRBJ2-7, with 12 bases that match TRBD1. The CDR3 spans 17 residues. Per the germline V gene, CDR1 is KGHSH and CDR2 is LQKENI. V was clipped by 4 bases and J by 3 bases; unmatched bases: 10. The CDR3 region has the DNA TGTGCCAGCTCACTGGTTACCGGGACAGGGGGCCACTACGAGCAGTACGTC. This sequence encodes CASSLVTGTGGHYEQYV.

V is TRBV5-6 and J is TRBJ1-2; tentative D call: TRBD1 (5 bases). Trimming shortened V by 1 base and J by 5 bases, and 6 bases separated the two germline ends. This CDR3 is 12 amino acids long. Germline loops: CDR1 SGHDT, CDR2 YYEEEE. The DNA for the CDR3 is TGTGCCAGCAGCTTGCGGGGGTATGGCTACACCTTC. This translates into CASSLRGYGYTF.

This clone appeared a single time. The chain employs TRBV18 and TRBJ2-2, with D unclear. V lost 3 bases and J lost 8, with 7 bases in between. This CDR3 region has 12 residues. Germline V gene data show CDR1 as KGHSH and CDR2 as LQKENI. CDR3 sequence (DNA): TGTGCCAGCTCACCTGGAACAGGGGAGCTGTTTTTT. Translation: CASSPGTGELFF.